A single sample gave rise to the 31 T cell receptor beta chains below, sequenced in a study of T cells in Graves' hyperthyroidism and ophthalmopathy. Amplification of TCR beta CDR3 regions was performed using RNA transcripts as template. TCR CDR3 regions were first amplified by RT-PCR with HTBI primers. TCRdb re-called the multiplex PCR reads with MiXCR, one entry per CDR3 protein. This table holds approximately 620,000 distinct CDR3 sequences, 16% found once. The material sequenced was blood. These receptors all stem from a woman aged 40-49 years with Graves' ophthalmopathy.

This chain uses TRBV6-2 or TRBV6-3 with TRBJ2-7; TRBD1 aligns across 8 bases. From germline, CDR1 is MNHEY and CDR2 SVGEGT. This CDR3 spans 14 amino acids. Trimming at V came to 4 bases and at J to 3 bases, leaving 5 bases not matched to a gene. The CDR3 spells CASSFVDRVYEQYF. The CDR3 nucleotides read TGTGCCAGCAGTTTCGTGGACAGGGTCTACGAGCAGTACTTC.

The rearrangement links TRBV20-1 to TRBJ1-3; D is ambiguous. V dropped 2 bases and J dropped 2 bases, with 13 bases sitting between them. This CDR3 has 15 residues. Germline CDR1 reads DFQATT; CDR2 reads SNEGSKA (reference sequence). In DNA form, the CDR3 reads TGCAGTGCTAGACCCAGACGGTCGCCTGGAAACACCATATATTTT. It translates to CSARPRRSPGNTIYF.

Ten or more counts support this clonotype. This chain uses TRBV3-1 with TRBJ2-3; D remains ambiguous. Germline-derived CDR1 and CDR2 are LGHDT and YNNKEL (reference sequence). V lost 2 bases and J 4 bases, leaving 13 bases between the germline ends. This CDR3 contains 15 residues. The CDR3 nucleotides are TGTGCCAGCAGCCAATCACCCTTTGCCCCAGATACGCAGTATTTT. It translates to CASSQSPFAPDTQYF.

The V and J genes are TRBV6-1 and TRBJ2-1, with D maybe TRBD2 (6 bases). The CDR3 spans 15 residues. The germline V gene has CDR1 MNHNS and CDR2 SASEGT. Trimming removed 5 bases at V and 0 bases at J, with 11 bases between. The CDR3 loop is CASSRAGLSYNEQFF. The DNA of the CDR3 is TGTGCCAGCAGTCGAGCGGGCCTCTCCTACAATGAGCAGTTCTTC.

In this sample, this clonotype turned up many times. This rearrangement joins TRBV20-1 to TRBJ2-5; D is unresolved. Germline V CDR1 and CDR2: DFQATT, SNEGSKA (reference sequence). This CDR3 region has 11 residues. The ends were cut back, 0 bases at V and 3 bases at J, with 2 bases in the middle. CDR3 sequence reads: CSAREEETQYF. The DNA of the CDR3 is TGCAGTGCTAGAGAAGAAGAGACCCAGTACTTC.

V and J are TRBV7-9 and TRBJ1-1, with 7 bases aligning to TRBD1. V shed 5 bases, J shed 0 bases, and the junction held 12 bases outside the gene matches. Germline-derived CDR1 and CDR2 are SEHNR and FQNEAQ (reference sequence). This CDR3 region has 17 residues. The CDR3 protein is CASSGPDRSQVNTEAFF. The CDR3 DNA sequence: TGTGCCAGCAGCGGCCCGGACAGGTCTCAGGTGAACACTGAAGCTTTCTTT.

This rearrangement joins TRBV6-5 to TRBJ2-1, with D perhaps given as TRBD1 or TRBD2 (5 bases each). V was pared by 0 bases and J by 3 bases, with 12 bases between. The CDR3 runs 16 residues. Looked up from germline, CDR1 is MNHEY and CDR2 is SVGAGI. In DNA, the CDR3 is TGTGCCAGCAGTTACTCTAGGGGAGCTCTCTACAATGAGCAGTTCTTC. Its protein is CASSYSRGALYNEQFF.

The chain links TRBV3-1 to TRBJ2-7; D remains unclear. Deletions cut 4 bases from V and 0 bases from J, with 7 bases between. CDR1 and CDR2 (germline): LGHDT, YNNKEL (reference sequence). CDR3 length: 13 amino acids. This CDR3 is CASSPNTSYEQYF. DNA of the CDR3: TGTGCCAGCAGCCCCAATACCTCCTACGAGCAGTACTTC.

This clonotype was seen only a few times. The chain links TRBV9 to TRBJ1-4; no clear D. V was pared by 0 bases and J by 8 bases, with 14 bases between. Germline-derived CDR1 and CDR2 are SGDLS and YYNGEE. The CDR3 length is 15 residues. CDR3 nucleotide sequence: TGTGCCAGCAGCGTAGTGAGAGAAAGTCCCGAAAAACTGTTTTTT. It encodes CASSVVRESPEKLFF.

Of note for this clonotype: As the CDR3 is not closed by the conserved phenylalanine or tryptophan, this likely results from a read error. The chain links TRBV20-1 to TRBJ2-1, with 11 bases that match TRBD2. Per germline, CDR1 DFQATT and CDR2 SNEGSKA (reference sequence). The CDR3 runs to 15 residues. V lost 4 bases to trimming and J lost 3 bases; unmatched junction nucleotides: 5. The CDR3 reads CSATAGTSGYNEQFL. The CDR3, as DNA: TGCAGTGCTACCGCTGGGACTAGCGGCTACAATGAGCAGTTCCTC.

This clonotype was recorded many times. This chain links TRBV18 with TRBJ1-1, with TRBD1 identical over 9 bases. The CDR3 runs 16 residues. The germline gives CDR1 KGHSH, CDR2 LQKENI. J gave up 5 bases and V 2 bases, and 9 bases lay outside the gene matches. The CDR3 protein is CASSPVRDRVRTEAFF. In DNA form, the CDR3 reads TGTGCCAGCTCACCAGTTCGGGACAGGGTACGGACTGAAGCTTTCTTT.

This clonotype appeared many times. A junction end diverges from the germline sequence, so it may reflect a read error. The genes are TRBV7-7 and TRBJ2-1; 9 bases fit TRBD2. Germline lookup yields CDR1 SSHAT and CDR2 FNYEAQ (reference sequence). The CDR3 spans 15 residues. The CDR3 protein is CASSPGVAGVNEQFF. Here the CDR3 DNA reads TGTGCTAGCAGCCCCGGGGTAGCGGGGGTTAATGAGCAGTTCTTC.

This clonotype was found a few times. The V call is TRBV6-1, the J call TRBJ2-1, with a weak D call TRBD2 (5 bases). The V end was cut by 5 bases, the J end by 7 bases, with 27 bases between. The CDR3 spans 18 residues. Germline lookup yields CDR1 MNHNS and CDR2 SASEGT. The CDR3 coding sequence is TGTGCCAGCAGTACCCCCCTGGGCCTTGCTGGGAGCGTGAATGAGCAGTTCTTC. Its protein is CASSTPLGLAGSVNEQFF.

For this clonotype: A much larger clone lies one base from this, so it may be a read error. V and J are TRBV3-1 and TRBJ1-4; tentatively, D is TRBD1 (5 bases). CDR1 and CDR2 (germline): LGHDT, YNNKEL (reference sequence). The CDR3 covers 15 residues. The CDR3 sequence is CASSQEGGSNERLFF. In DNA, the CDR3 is TGTGCCAGCAGCCAAGAGGGGGGGTCAAATGAAAGACTGTTTTTT.

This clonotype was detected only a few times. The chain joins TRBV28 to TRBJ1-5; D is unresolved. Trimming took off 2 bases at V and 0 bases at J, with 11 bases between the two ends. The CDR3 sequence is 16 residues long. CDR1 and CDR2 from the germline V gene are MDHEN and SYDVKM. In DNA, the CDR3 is TGTGCCAGCAGTTTAACCAAGCGAGGTAGCAATCAGCCCCAGCATTTT. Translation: CASSLTKRGSNQPQHF. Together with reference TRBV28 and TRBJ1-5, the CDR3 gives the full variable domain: DVKVTQSSRYLVKRTGEKVFLECVQDMDHENMFWYRQDPGLGLRLIYFSYDVKMKEKGDIPEGYSVSREKKERFSLILESASTNQTSMYLCASSLTKRGSNQPQHFGDGTRLSIL.

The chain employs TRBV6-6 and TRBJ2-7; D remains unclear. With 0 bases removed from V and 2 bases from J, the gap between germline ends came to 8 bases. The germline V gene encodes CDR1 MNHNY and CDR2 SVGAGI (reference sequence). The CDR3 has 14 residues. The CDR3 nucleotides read TGTGCCAGCAGTTACTCCCCAGTAGCCTACGAGCAGTACTTC. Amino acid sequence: CASSYSPVAYEQYF.

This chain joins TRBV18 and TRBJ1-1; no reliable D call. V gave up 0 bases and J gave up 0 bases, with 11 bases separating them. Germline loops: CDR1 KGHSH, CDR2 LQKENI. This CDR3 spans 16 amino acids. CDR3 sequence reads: CASSPPLNLLNTEAFF. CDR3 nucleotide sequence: TGTGCCAGCTCACCACCTCTCAACCTATTGAACACTGAAGCTTTCTTT.

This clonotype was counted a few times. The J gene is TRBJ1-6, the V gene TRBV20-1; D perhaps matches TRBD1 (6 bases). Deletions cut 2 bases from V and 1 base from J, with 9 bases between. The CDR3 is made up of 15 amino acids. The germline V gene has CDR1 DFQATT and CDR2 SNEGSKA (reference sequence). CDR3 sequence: CSARKGQSYNSPLHF. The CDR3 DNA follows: TGCAGTGCTAGAAAAGGACAGTCCTATAATTCACCCCTCCACTTT.

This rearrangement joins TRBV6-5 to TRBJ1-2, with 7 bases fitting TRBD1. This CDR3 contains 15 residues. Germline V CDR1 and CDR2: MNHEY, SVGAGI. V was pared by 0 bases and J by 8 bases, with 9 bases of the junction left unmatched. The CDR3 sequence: CASSYSNDRVGGYTF. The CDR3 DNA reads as TGTGCCAGCAGTTACTCGAACGACAGGGTAGGCGGCTACACCTTC.

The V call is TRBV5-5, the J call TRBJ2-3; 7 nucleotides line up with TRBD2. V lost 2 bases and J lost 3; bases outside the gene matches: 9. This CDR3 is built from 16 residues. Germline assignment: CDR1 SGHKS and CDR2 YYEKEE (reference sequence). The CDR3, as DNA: TGTGCCAGCAGCTTAAAATTAGCGGGTGGAACAGATACGCAGTATTTT. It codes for CASSLKLAGGTDTQYF.

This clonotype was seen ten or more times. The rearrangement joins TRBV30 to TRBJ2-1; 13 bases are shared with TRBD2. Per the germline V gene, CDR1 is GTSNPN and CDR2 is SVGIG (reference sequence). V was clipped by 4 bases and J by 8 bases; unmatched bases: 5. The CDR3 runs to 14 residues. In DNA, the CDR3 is TGTGCCTGGACACTAGCGGGGGGGCCGGATGAGCAGTTCTTC. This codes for CAWTLAGGPDEQFF.

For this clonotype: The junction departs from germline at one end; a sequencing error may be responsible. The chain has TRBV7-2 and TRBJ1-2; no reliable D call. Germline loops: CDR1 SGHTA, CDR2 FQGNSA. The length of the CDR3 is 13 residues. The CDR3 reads CVSSPAWSSGYTF. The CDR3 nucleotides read TGTGTCAGCAGCCCAGCGTGGTCCAGCGGCTACACCTTC.

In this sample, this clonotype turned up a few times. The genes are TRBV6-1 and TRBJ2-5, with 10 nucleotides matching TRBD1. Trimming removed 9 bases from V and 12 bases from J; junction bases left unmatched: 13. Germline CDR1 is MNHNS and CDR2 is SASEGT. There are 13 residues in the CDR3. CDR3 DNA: TGTGCCAGTCGGCTGACAGGGGGCAGAGACGAGTACTTC. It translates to CASRLTGGRDEYF.

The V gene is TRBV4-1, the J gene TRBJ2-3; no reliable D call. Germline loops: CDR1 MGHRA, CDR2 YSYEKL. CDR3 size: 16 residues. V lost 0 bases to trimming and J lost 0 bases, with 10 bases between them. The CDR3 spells CASSQDLYASTDTQYF. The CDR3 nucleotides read TGCGCCAGCAGCCAAGATTTGTACGCTAGCACAGATACGCAGTATTTT.

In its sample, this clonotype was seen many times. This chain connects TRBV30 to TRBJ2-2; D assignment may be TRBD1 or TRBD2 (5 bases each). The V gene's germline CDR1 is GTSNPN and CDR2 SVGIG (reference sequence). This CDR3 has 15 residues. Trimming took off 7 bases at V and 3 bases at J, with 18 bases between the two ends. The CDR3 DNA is TGTGCCTCTCTTTCCGGGACCCAGCACACCGGGGAGCTGTTTTTT. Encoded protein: CASLSGTQHTGELFF.

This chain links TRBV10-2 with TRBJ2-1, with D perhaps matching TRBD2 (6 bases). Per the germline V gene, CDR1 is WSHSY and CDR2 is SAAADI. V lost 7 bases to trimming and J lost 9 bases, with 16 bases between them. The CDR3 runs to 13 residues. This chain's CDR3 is CASKLREGGEQFF. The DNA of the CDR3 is TGCGCCAGCAAGCTTCGAGAGGGAGGTGAGCAGTTCTTC.

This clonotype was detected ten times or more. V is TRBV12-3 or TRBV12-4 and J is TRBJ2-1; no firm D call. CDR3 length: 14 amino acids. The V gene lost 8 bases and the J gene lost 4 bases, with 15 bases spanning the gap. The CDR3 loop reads CASARGAQYNEQFF. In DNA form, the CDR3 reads TGTGCCAGCGCCCGTGGAGCGCAATACAATGAGCAGTTCTTC.

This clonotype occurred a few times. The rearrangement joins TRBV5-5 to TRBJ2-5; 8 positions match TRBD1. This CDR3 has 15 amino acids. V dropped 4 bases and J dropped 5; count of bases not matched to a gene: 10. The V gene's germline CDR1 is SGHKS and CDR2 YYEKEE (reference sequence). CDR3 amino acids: CASSLADRVGETQYF. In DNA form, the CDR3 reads TGTGCCAGCAGCCTGGCGGACAGGGTGGGGGAGACCCAGTACTTC.

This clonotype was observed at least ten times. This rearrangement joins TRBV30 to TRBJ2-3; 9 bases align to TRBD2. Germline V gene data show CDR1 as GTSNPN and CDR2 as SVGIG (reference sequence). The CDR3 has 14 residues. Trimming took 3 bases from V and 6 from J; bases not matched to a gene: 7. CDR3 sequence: CAWSSGGTSDTQYF. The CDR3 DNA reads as TGTGCCTGGAGCAGCGGGGGGACTTCGGATACGCAGTATTTT.

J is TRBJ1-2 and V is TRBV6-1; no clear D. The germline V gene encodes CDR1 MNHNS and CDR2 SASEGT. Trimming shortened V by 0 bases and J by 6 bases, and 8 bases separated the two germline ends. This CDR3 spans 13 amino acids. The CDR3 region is CASSEALLDGYTF. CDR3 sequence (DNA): TGTGCCAGCAGTGAAGCGCTTCTCGATGGCTACACCTTC.

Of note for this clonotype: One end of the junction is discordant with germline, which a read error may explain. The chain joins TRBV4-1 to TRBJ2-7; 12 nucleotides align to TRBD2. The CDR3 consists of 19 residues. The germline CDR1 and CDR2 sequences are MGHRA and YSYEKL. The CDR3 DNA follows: TGTGCCAGCAGCCAATTTCCCGGAACTAGCGGGAGGAGCTCCTACGAGCAGTACTTC. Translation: CASSQFPGTSGRSSYEQYF.